A single sample gave rise to the 23 T cell receptor beta chains below, sequenced in a study of blood T cells in healthy people across ages. Together with a sample-barcoded 5' primer, a J-beta primer mix was included in a second PCR lasting about 7 to 12 cycles. Using its own MiXCR run on the 5' RACE reads, TCRdb lists one record per CDR3 protein. In the table there are 1,300,000 or so distinct CDR3 sequences, approximately 59% of which are singletons. Sequencing used blood. The receptors were sampled from a man aged 18 to 30 in good health.

V is TRBV29-1 and J is TRBJ2-5; a weak D match, TRBD1 (6 bases). V dropped 8 bases and J dropped 0 bases, with 13 bases sitting between them. The CDR3 loop spans 13 amino acids. Germline CDR1 reads SQVTM; CDR2 reads ANQGSEA. DNA of the CDR3: TGCAGCATCGGACAGCAGTACCAAGAGACCCAGTACTTC. Amino acids: CSIGQQYQETQYF.

This rearrangement joins TRBV7-9 to TRBJ1-2; D possibly corresponds to TRBD1 (5 bases). V shed 5 bases and J shed 6 bases, with 16 bases lying between them. In germline, CDR1 is SEHNR, CDR2 FQNEAQ (reference sequence). The CDR3 covers 14 residues. The CDR3 sequence: CASSRTGTGHGYTF. CDR3 bases: TGTGCCAGCAGCCGCACCGGGACCGGTCATGGCTACACCTTC. The full variable domain, completed using reference TRBV7-9 and TRBJ1-2, is DTGVSQNPRHKITKRGQNVTFRCDPISEHNRLYWYRQTLGQGPEFLTYFQNEAQLEKSRLLSDRFSAERPKGSFSTLEIQRTEQGDSAMYLCASSRTGTGHGYTFGSGTRLTVV.

This clonotype was counted a single time. The chain uses TRBV21-1 and TRBJ1-4; whether TRBD1, the table's D call, matches the DNA was not checked. TRBV21-1 is classified as a pseudogene. This CDR3 has 16 residues. The CDR3 sequence: CASSKGTPDREGELFF. The DNA for the CDR3 is TGTGCCAGCAGCAAAGGAACCCCGGACAGGGAGGGAGAACTGTTTTTT.

The chain links TRBV20-1 to TRBJ1-1, with D tentatively TRBD1 (5 bases). Deletions cut 6 bases from V and 8 bases from J, with 19 bases between. This CDR3 has 13 amino acids. In germline, CDR1 is DFQATT, CDR2 SNEGSKA (reference sequence). This chain's CDR3 is CSAPGPSPQEAFF. The CDR3 region has the DNA TGCAGTGCCCCGGGACCCTCGCCCCAGGAAGCTTTCTTT.

The chain couples TRBV28 to TRBJ2-5; 10 bases agree with TRBD1. CDR1 and CDR2 (germline): MDHEN, SYDVKM. The CDR3 has 15 residues. V gave up 6 bases and J gave up 5 bases; unmatched junction bases: 9. As DNA, the CDR3 is TGTGCCAGCAGCCCCCCCGTGACAGGGGGCGAGACCCAGTACTTC. Translated: CASSPPVTGGETQYF.

V is TRBV14 and J is TRBJ2-1, with D possibly being TRBD2 (6 bases). The J call may be mistaken, given a closer DNA end match to TRBJ2-7. From germline, CDR1 is SGHDN and CDR2 FVKESK. The CDR3 sequence is 15 residues long. The CDR3 coding sequence is TGTGCCAGCAGCATTAGCGGAAGCTCCTACAATGAGCAGTACTTC. It translates to CASSISGSSYNEQYF.

The CDR3 is CASSPAPGVYSGNTIYF. In nucleotides, the CDR3 is TGCGCCAGCAGCCCAGCACCAGGGGTTTACTCTGGAAACACCATATATTTT. The rearrangement joins TRBV4-1 to TRBJ1-3; tentative D call: TRBD1 (6 bases). V gave up 4 bases and J gave up 0 bases, with 16 bases separating them. The CDR3 is 17 residues long. Germline V CDR1 and CDR2: MGHRA, YSYEKL.

This clonotype has just a few counts. The chain joins TRBV20-1 to TRBJ2-7; TRBD1 might be the D (6 bases). V was cut by 6 bases and J by 2 bases, with 17 bases left in between. Per the germline V gene, CDR1 is DFQATT and CDR2 is SNEGSKA (reference sequence). This CDR3 comprises 14 residues. The CDR3 is CSAQDRDTTYEQYF. CDR3 coding DNA: TGCAGTGCCCAAGACCGGGACACGACCTACGAGCAGTACTTC.

J is TRBJ2-2 and V is TRBV7-6, with unresolved D. V was shortened by 5 bases and J by 7 bases, with 14 bases between the two germline ends. The CDR3 contains 14 residues. Germline CDR1 SGHVS, CDR2 FNYEAQ. CDR3 nucleotide sequence: TGTGCCAGCAGCACAGACCTGGGAATCGGGGAGCTGTTTTTT. It yields the protein CASSTDLGIGELFF.

The chain uses TRBV12-3 or TRBV12-4 and TRBJ1-6; D is perhaps TRBD1 (6 bases). Trimming pared 6 bases from V and 10 bases from J, leaving 22 bases between. The CDR3 is 16 amino acids. Written as DNA, the CDR3 is TGTGCCAGCAGCTGGACAGCCCGGATCCGGGCCTCACCCCTCCACTTT. Its translation: CASSWTARIRASPLHF.

This chain uses TRBV20-1 with TRBJ2-5; 9 bases are shared with TRBD2. The length of the CDR3 is 14 residues. Germline assignment: CDR1 DFQATT and CDR2 SNEGSKA (reference sequence). The CDR3 coding sequence is TGCAGCCAACTACGGGCGGGGGGGCTGGAGACCCAGTACTTC. Its protein is CSQLRAGGLETQYF.

In its sample, this clonotype was seen a few times. The gene calls are TRBV12-3 or TRBV12-4 and TRBJ2-3, with 13 bases lining up with TRBD2. The trim removed 4 bases at V and 4 bases at J, leaving 5 bases unmatched. CDR3 size: 16 residues. DNA of the CDR3: TGTGCCAGCAGTTCGACTAGCGGGGGGAGCGCAGATACGCAGTATTTT. This sequence encodes CASSSTSGGSADTQYF.

This chain connects TRBV12-3 or TRBV12-4 to TRBJ2-2; D unclear. The V gene lost 11 bases and the J gene lost 0 bases, with 4 bases spanning the gap. The CDR3 has 11 amino acids. Here the CDR3 reads CALTNTGELFF. The DNA of the CDR3 is TGTGCCTTAACGAACACCGGGGAGCTGTTTTTT.

This chain joins TRBV13 and TRBJ1-2, with TRBD1 matching over 7 bases. With V trimmed by 5 bases and J by 1 base, 4 bases remained unmatched. The CDR3 loop spans 14 amino acids. The germline CDR1 and CDR2 sequences are PRHDT and FYEKMQ (reference sequence). CDR3: CASSGQDINYGYTF. DNA for the CDR3: TGTGCCAGCAGCGGACAGGACATTAACTATGGCTACACCTTC.

The rearrangement joins TRBV9 to TRBJ2-5; perhaps D is TRBD1 or TRBD2 (5 bases each). The J call may be in error: the DNA end matches TRBJ2-7 better. The V gene's germline CDR1 is SGDLS and CDR2 YYNGEE. The CDR3 covers 14 residues. The CDR3 reads CASSVAGTTYEQYF. CDR3 sequence (DNA): TGTGCCAGCAGCGTAGCAGGGACGACCTACGAGCAGTACTTC.

This sequence joins TRBV4-1 and TRBJ2-7; 9 nucleotides align to TRBD2. With V trimmed by 5 bases and J by 3 bases, 5 bases remained unmatched. Germline assignment: CDR1 MGHRA and CDR2 YSYEKL. CDR3 length: 14 residues. The CDR3 spells CASSAAGGVYEQYF. The CDR3 nucleotides are TGCGCCAGCAGCGCGGCGGGGGGGGTCTACGAGCAGTACTTC.

This clonotype was counted between two and nine times. The rearrangement uses TRBV29-1 and TRBJ2-7, with D possibly TRBD2 on 5 matching bases. Germline loops: CDR1 SQVTM, CDR2 ANQGSEA. Trimming pared 0 bases from V and 9 bases from J, leaving 9 bases between. The CDR3 extends over 11 amino acids. CDR3 sequence (DNA): TGCAGCGTTGAAGAACGGCTAGCGCAGTACTTC. Protein sequence: CSVEERLAQYF.

This clonotype came up a few times. The CDR3 nucleotides read TGTGCCAGCAGTGAATACAGGGGGTCATACAATGAGCAGTTCTTC. It is translated as CASSEYRGSYNEQFF. The chain combines TRBV25-1 with TRBJ2-1; TRBD1 matches at 7 bases. CDR3 length equals 15 residues. CDR1 and CDR2 from the germline V gene are MGHDK and SYGVNS. Germline trimming cut 0 bases from V and 4 bases from J; bases unmatched to any gene: 3.

The J gene is TRBJ1-4, the V gene TRBV7-9; TRBD1 matches at 10 bases. The J segment lost 5 bases and the V segment lost 5 bases, leaving 5 bases of the junction unmatched. The CDR3 covers 15 residues. From germline, CDR1 is SEHNR and CDR2 FQNEAQ (reference sequence). CDR3 DNA: TGTGCCAGCAGCCTTCCGGGACAGGGGAATGAAAAACTGTTTTTT. Amino acid sequence: CASSLPGQGNEKLFF.

This sequence joins TRBV14 and TRBJ1-2; 9 nucleotides line up with TRBD1. The CDR3 totals 15 residues. The ends lost 3 bases at V and 3 bases at J; junction bases unmatched: 5. The germline gives CDR1 SGHDN, CDR2 FVKESK. DNA for the CDR3: TGTGCCAGCAGCCACGACAGGGGGTTAGACTATGGCTACACCTTC. Protein sequence: CASSHDRGLDYGYTF.

In regard to this clonotype: Compared with germline, one end of the junction differs, possibly owing to a read error. The gene calls are TRBV7-9 and TRBJ2-5; maybe TRBD2 (6 bases). The DNA end is more similar to TRBJ2-7, so the J call may be wrong. Germline CDR1 reads SEHNR; CDR2 reads FQNEAQ (reference sequence). The CDR3 is made up of 15 amino acids. The DNA for the CDR3 is TGTACCAGCATCAGAGGCGGGGCAGGGAACTACGAGCAGTACTTC. The encoded protein is CTSIRGGAGNYEQYF.

The V call is TRBV6-4, the J call TRBJ2-1; TRBD2 matches at 8 bases. This CDR3 region has 14 residues. Germline-derived CDR1 and CDR2 are MRHNA and SNTAGT. The junction had 7 bases not matched to a gene; V was cut back by 4 bases and J by 8 bases. CDR3 in DNA: TGTGCCAGCAGTGTATCGGGAGGGATCGATGAGCAGTTCTTC. This translates into CASSVSGGIDEQFF.

This rearrangement joins TRBV29-1 to TRBJ2-7; no firm D call. In germline, CDR1 is SQVTM, CDR2 ANQGSEA. The CDR3 covers 14 residues. V lost 5 bases and J lost 0, with 14 bases in between. CDR3 bases: TGCAGCGTTTGGGATGGTACCAGCTCCTACGAGCAGTACTTC. Translation gives CSVWDGTSSYEQYF.